Below are 21 T cell receptor beta chains sequenced from a single sample in a study of TIL therapy for anti-PD-1-resistant metastatic lung cancer. Documented time point: pre-treatment sample, taken before nivolumab and TIL therapy. Sequencing used immunoSEQ v3. The repertoire was sequenced with immunoSEQ multiplex PCR; TCRdb's copy has only in-frame clones and lacks some. This sample has about 50,000 clones, with roughly 85% found just once. The specimen was blood, collected at baseline. Receptors were obtained from a person between 25 and 79 years old with non-small cell lung cancer.

The gene calls are TRBV20-1 and TRBJ2-2, with D unclear. The CDR3 spans 13 residues. Germline V gene lookup returns CDR1 DFQATT and CDR2 SNEGSKA (reference sequence). V lost 3 bases and J 1 base, leaving 6 bases between the germline ends. The CDR3 protein is CSASWQNTGELFF. The CDR3 nucleotides read TGCAGTGCTAGTTGGCAGAACACCGGGGAGCTGTTTTTT.

V gene TRBV2 combines with J gene TRBJ1-5; a possible D gene is TRBD1 (5 bases). CDR1 and CDR2 from the germline V gene are SNHLY and FYNNEI. There are 15 residues in the CDR3. Between the trimmed V and J ends, which lost 4 bases and 1 base, there was a span of 11 bases. DNA of the CDR3: TGTGCCAGCAGTGTTATCAGGGTGAGCAATCAGCCCCAGCATTTT. Translated, it gives CASSVIRVSNQPQHF.

V usage is TRBV2 and J usage is TRBJ2-5; D gene uncertain. Per the germline V gene, CDR1 is SNHLY and CDR2 is FYNNEI. The CDR3 runs to 12 residues. V was cut by 6 bases and J by 6 bases, with 11 bases left in between. In nucleotides, the CDR3 is TGTGCCAGCAGCCCGGACGCGAAGACCCAGTACTTC. Protein: CASSPDAKTQYF.

This chain joins TRBV9 and TRBJ2-1; 11 bases map to TRBD1. V shed 4 bases, J shed 10 bases, and the junction held 13 bases outside the gene matches. This CDR3 region has 16 residues. Germline assignment: CDR1 SGDLS and CDR2 YYNGEE. The CDR3 here is CASSSRTGGAGDEQFF. The CDR3 nucleotides are TGTGCCAGCAGCTCTAGGACAGGGGGCGCGGGAGACGAGCAGTTCTTC.

V gene TRBV27 combines with J gene TRBJ2-7; 9 bases agree with TRBD1. The V gene's germline CDR1 is MNHEY and CDR2 SMNVEV (reference sequence). The CDR3 is made up of 15 amino acids. The V and J ends lost 4 bases and 0 bases, in that order; junction bases with no gene match: 4. The CDR3 DNA sequence: TGTGCCAGCAGTTCGCCGGGACAGGGCTCCTACGAGCAGTACTTC. The encoded protein is CASSSPGQGSYEQYF.

This chain joins TRBV24-1 and TRBJ2-7; 15 bases align to TRBD2. The CDR3 is made up of 18 amino acids. The V and J ends lost 3 bases and 3 bases, in that order; junction bases with no gene match: 8. Germline V gene sequence: CDR1 KGHDR, CDR2 SFDVKD. In DNA form, the CDR3 reads TGTGCCACCAGTGATGGGGGACTAGCGGGAGGTCCCCTCTACGAGCAGTACTTC. It yields the protein CATSDGGLAGGPLYEQYF.

This clone occurred a few times. The V gene is TRBV6-2 or TRBV6-3, the J gene TRBJ2-1; 10 positions match TRBD2. CDR3 length equals 18 residues. CDR1 and CDR2 (germline): MNHEY, SVGEGT. J lost 4 bases, V lost 0 bases, and 9 bases had no gene match. CDR3 amino acids: CASSYSPPTSGIYNEQFF. The CDR3 DNA is TGTGCCAGCAGTTACTCCCCCCCAACTAGCGGGATATACAATGAGCAGTTCTTC.

The chain carries TRBV10-3 and TRBJ2-2; tentatively, D is TRBD1 (6 bases). Germline V gene data show CDR1 as ENHRY and CDR2 as SYGVKD. V was shortened by 4 bases and J by 0 bases, with 9 bases between the two germline ends. The CDR3 extends over 15 amino acids. The CDR3 DNA sequence: TGTGCCATCAGTGGGACAGCCTCGAACACCGGGGAGCTGTTTTTT. Translating gives CAISGTASNTGELFF.

J is TRBJ2-7 and V is TRBV28; no clear D. CDR1 is MDHEN and CDR2 is SYDVKM in the germline V gene. The CDR3 extends over 14 amino acids. Trimming removed 10 bases at V and 0 bases at J, with 16 bases between. CDR3 nucleotides: TGTGCCACCCATCTGGCAGGAAGCTCCTACGAGCAGTACTTC. Protein: CATHLAGSSYEQYF.

CDR3 nucleotides: TGTGCCAGCTCACCCCCGGGCGGCGGGAGCTCCGGGGAGCTGTTTTTT. Amino acids: CASSPPGGGSSGELFF. V and J are TRBV18 and TRBJ2-2; 7 nucleotides agree with TRBD2. Germline CDR1 KGHSH, CDR2 LQKENI. The V gene end was trimmed by 3 bases and the J gene end by 6 bases; junction bases not matched to a gene: 10. This CDR3 contains 16 residues.

In this sample, this clone turned up once. The rearrangement uses TRBV28 and TRBJ2-7; TRBD2 might be the D (7 bases). Germline V gives CDR1 MDHEN, CDR2 SYDVKM. Trimming stripped 2 bases from V and 3 bases from J, with 11 bases between. This CDR3 has 14 amino acids. The CDR3 spells CASSLTGGIYEQYF. In nucleotides, the CDR3 is TGTGCCAGCAGTTTAACGGGGGGCATCTACGAGCAGTACTTC.

The chain joins TRBV7-2 to TRBJ1-1; 7 bases are a match to TRBD1. V lost 0 bases and J lost 4; bases outside the gene matches: 8. There are 16 residues in the CDR3. CDR1 is SGHTA and CDR2 is FQGNSA in the germline V gene. The CDR3 region has the DNA TGTGCCAGCAGCTTAGCTATGGCAGGGGGTGGCACTGAAGCTTTCTTT. Its protein is CASSLAMAGGGTEAFF.

J is TRBJ2-7 and V is TRBV3-1 (or the pseudogene TRBV3-2); no firm D call. V was clipped by 4 bases and J by 2 bases, with 15 bases between them. The CDR3 extends over 15 amino acids. Germline CDR1 is LGHDT and CDR2 is YNNKEL (reference sequence). CDR3 loop: CASSPTMTFTYEQYF. Written as DNA, the CDR3 is TGTGCCAGCAGCCCCACGATGACGTTTACCTACGAGCAGTACTTC.

This chain uses TRBV18 with TRBJ1-1; 10 nucleotides agree with TRBD1. The CDR3 extends over 15 amino acids. From germline, CDR1 is KGHSH and CDR2 LQKENI. V dropped 3 bases and J dropped 4; count of bases not matched to a gene: 5. CDR3 bases: TGTGCCAGCTCACCGTCCCGGGACAGGGGCACTGAAGCTTTCTTT. Its translation: CASSPSRDRGTEAFF.

This chain links TRBV28 with TRBJ2-7, with D possibly matching TRBD2 (7 bases). Looked up from germline, CDR1 is MDHEN and CDR2 is SYDVKM. V lost 3 bases to trimming and J lost 2 bases, with 14 bases between them. This CDR3 region has 15 residues. The CDR3 DNA reads as TGTGCCAGCAGTTTGGGGGGGGGCACCACCTACGAGCAGTACTTC. Translating it yields CASSLGGGTTYEQYF.

The J gene is TRBJ1-2, the V gene TRBV6-2 or TRBV6-3; no clear D gene. V shed 2 bases and J shed 0 bases, with 13 bases lying between them. CDR1 is MNHEY and CDR2 is SVGEGT in the germline V gene. The CDR3 sequence is 16 residues long. The CDR3 DNA is TGTGCCAGCAGTTACGTAGAGGGAAGAGCTAACTATGGCTACACCTTC. Translating gives CASSYVEGRANYGYTF.

The chain combines TRBV11-2 with TRBJ2-7; a weak D match, TRBD2 (6 bases). The CDR3 contains 16 residues. V dropped 1 base and J dropped 0 bases, with 13 bases sitting between them. Germline-derived CDR1 and CDR2 are SGHAT and FQNNGV. DNA of the CDR3: TGTGCCAGCAGCTTAGCACCTAGCGCAAGCTCCTACGAGCAGTACTTC. It encodes CASSLAPSASSYEQYF.

The chain uses TRBV27 and TRBJ1-6; D is unresolved. CDR1 and CDR2 from the germline V gene are MNHEY and SMNVEV (reference sequence). The CDR3 consists of 14 residues. V lost 5 bases and J lost 4, with 9 bases in between. CDR3 region: CASSPSGYNSPLHF. The DNA of the CDR3 is TGTGCCAGCAGTCCCTCGGGTTATAATTCACCCCTCCACTTT.

The chain carries TRBV27 and TRBJ1-5, with D possibly being TRBD1 (5 bases). The CDR3 loop spans 15 amino acids. Trimming removed 7 bases from V and 1 base from J, with 14 bases in between. Germline CDR1 and CDR2: MNHEY and SMNVEV (reference sequence). The CDR3 coding sequence is TGTGCCAGCATGGGGCTTACAGGAAGCAATCAGCCCCAGCATTTT. Protein sequence: CASMGLTGSNQPQHF.

The V gene is TRBV28, the J gene TRBJ2-7; D is undetermined. The V and J ends lost 0 bases and 5 bases respectively, with 2 bases between them. CDR3 size: 11 residues. Germline V gene sequence: CDR1 MDHEN, CDR2 SYDVKM. The CDR3 loop is CASSLWNEQYF. The CDR3 region has the DNA TGTGCCAGCAGTTTATGGAACGAGCAGTACTTC.

The gene calls are TRBV30 and TRBJ2-7; no definite D call. Looked up from germline, CDR1 is GTSNPN and CDR2 is SVGIG (reference sequence). The V and J ends lost 7 bases and 2 bases respectively, with 18 bases between them. The CDR3 is 14 residues long. This chain's CDR3 is CASAREGTAYEQYF. In DNA form, the CDR3 reads TGTGCCTCCGCCCGAGAAGGAACCGCCTACGAGCAGTACTTC.